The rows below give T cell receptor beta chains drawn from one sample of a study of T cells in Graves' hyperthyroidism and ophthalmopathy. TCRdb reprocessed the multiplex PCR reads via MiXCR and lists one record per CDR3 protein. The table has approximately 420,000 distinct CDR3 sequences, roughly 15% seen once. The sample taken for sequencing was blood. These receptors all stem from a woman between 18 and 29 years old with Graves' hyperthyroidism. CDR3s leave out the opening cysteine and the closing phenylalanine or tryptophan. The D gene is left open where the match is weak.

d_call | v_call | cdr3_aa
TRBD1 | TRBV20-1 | SASGTDPYEQY
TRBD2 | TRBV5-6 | ASSPPGSGGTGELF
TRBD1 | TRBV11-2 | ASSFLDREQETQY
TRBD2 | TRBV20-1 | SAREGSGVNTGELF
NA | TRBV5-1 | ASSLSPQGVGTEAF
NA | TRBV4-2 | ASSQAGTNTEAF
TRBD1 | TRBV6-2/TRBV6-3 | ASSPQGAGEQF
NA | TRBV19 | ASNAGRQPQH
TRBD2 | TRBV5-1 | ASSLSRLAGTYEQY
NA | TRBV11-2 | ASSLWRGWDEQF
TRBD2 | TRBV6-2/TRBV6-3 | ASSSGLAGGRNEQY
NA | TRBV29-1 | SVRGETQY
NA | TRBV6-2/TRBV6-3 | ASRPARTTDTQY
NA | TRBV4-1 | ASSQEPAGTTGNTIY
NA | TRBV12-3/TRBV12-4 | ASSGPRTEGYT
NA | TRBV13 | ASTVGRAGSPNYGYT
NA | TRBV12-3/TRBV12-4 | ASSPRVRDTQY
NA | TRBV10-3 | AISESAPNNQPQH
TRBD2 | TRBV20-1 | SAGYSGTDNEQF
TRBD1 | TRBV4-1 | ASSQPGQGTTKLF
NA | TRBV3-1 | ASSQTGLPLPEAF
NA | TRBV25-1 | ASSEYGNNEQF
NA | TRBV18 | ASSPPGQNEKLF
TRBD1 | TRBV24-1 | ATSDSGTGVNQPQH
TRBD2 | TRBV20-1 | SARGGTSGRAQF
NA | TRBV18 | ASSPWGLNTEAF
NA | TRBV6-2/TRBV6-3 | ASGRLAIDTQY
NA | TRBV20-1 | SARDKQGGDGYT